This TCR beta chain originates from a study of T cell responses to AZD1222 COVID-19 vaccine. Study results and limitations: Baseline serology detected seropositivity in only six AZD1222 recipients. The CD4 TCRs associated with vaccination extended across spike and predominated at 160-218 and 743-854. Epitopes outside B.1.351 and B.1.1.7 mutated regions reportedly drew nearly half of spike TCRs. Donors were largely white British and mainly female; clonal diversity was possibly underestimated.

As concerns this clone: Its antigen remains unidentified.

Generated by immunoSEQ multiplex PCR, the TCRdb table keeps only in-frame clones and is missing some. The sample lists 150,000 to 160,000 clones; 70% to 90% were seen once. Trimming took 4 bases from V and 4 from J; bases not matched to a gene: 6. The germline V gene encodes CDR1 SGHRS and CDR2 YFSETQ. This CDR3 is built from 16 residues. Material: peripheral blood, obtained after recovery from COVID-19. The sequence came from an adult who had recovered from COVID-19. The V call is TRBV5-1, the J call TRBJ2-2, with 11 bases that match TRBD1. The CDR3 DNA sequence: TGCGCCAGCAGCGCCGGGACAGGGGGTAGCACCGGGGAGCTGTTTTTT. Its protein is CASSAGTGGSTGELFF.